Listed below are T cell receptor beta chains from one sample, sequenced in a study of PD-1 blockade in mismatch repair-deficient tumors. The data were produced by immunoSEQ multiplex PCR, yet TCRdb's version contains in-frame clones alone and is incomplete. Of some 84,000 clones in the sample, roughly 80% are singletons; the top ten hold roughly 2.7%. The sequenced sample was peripheral blood, obtained 12 weeks after starting pembrolizumab. Every receptor here comes from an adult with mismatch repair-deficient cancer. Both conserved end residues are part of each CDR3.

J gene,V gene,CDR3 protein
TRBJ1-2,TRBV6-1,CATGPSAF
TRBJ1-1,TRBV5-4,CASSPQGAVGEAFF
TRBJ2-1,TRBV11-2,CASSPGLAFCNEQFF
TRBJ2-5,TRBV18,CASSPPEGGVGETQYF
TRBJ2-1,TRBV11-3,CASSSLAGGQYEQFF
TRBJ2-1,TRBV9,CASSPTGTSGMQFF
TRBJ2-2,TRBV5-1,CASSLHLTGQGTGELFF
TRBJ2-7,TRBV9,CASSVSGGKDYEQYF
TRBJ1-1,TRBV14,CASSQVAYTEAFF
TRBJ1-2,TRBV18,CASSLSDTTGAGYTF
TRBJ2-7,TRBV7-9,CASSGRLGGFYEQYF
TRBJ2-1,TRBV5-4,CASSLSGTSGNEQFF
TRBJ2-3,TRBV10-1,CASSDAGSTDTQYF
TRBJ2-1,TRBV19,CASSTPGLAGGNNEQFF